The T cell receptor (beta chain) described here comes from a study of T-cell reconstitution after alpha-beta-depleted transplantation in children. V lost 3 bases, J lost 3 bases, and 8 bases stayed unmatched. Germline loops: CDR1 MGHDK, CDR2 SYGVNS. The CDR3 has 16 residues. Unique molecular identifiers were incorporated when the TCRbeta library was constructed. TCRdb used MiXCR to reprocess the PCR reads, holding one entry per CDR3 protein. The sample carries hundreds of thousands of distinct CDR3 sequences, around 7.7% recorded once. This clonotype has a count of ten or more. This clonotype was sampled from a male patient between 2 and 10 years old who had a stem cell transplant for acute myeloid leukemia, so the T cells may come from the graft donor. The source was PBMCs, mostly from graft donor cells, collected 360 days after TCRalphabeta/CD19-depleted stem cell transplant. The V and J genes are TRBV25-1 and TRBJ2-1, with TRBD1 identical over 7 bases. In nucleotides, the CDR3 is TGTGCCAGCAGTGATGACGGGACAGAGCACTACAATGAGCAGTTCTTC. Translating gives CASSDDGTEHYNEQFF.